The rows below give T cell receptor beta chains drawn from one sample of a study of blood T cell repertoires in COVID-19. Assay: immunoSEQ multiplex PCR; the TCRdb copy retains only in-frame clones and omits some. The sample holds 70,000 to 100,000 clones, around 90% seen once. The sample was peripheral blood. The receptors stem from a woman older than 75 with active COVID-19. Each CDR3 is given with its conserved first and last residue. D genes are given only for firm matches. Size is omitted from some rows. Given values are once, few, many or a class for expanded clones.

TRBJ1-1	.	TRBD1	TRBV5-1	TGCGCCAGCAGCCCCAGGCTTCGTACAGGGGGCACTTCGACTGAAGCTTTCTTT	CASSPRLRTGGTSTEAFF
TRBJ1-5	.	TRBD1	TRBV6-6	TGTGCCAGCAGCCCACAGGGGGCATTCAATCAGCCCCAGCATTTT	CASSPQGAFNQPQHF
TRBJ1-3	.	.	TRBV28	TGTGCCAGCAGTTTGTGGGGGCCTGGAAACACCATATATTTT	CASSLWGPGNTIYF
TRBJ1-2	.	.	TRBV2	TGTGCCAGCAGCCCCGACACTAACTATGGCTACACCTTC	CASSPDTNYGYTF
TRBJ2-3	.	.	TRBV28	TGTGCCAGCAGTTACGGGATCCGCACAGATACGCAGTATTTT	CASSYGIRTDTQYF
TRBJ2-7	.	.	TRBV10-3	TGTGCCATCGGGCAAGAAACCTACGAGCAGTACTTC	CAIGQETYEQYF
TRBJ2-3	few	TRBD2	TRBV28	TGTGCCAGCAGTTTCGGCGGGAGGGGCACAGATACGCAGTATTTT	CASSFGGRGTDTQYF
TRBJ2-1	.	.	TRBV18	TGTGCCAGCTCCCCTCCGGTTATGGATGAGCAGTTCTTC	CASSPPVMDEQFF
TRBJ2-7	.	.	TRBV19	TGTGCCAGTAGTATAGGGGACACTTCGCCCTACGAGCAGTACTTC	CASSIGDTSPYEQYF
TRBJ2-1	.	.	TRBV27	TGTGCCAGCAGATCCCCGGGACTCGTGCAGTTCTTC	CASRSPGLVQFF
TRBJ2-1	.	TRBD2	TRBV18	TGTGCCAGCTCAAGTCTAGCGGGAGGTGGTGAGCAGTTCTTC	CASSSLAGGGEQFF
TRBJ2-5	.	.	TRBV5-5	TGTGCCAGCGTGTCGGACAGTCAAGAGACCCAGTACTTC	CASVSDSQETQYF
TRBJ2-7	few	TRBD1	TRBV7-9	TGTGCCAGCAGCTCGGATACGAAGGGACAGCTATACGAGCAGTACTTC	CASSSDTKGQLYEQYF
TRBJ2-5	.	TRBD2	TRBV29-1	TGCAGCGTCCCACCGGGACTAGCGGGAAAACAGACCCAGTACTTC	CSVPPGLAGKQTQYF
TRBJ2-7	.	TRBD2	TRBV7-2	TGTGCCAGCAGCTTAGTTGTGGGGGGGTCGGGGGAGCAGTACTTC	CASSLVVGGSGEQYF
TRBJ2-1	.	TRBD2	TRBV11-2	TGTGCCAGCAGCTTGGCTAGCGGCCCGTTCAATGAGCAGTTCTTC	CASSLASGPFNEQFF
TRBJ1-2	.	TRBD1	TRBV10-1	TGCGCCAGGACTGGCCTACGGACAGGGCCTAACTATGGCTACACCTTC	CARTGLRTGPNYGYTF
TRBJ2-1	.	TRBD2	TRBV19	TGTGCCAGTACTAGCGGGAGTTCCTACAATGAGCAGTTCTTC	CASTSGSSYNEQFF
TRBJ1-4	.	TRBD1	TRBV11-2	TGTGCCAGCAGCTCTACCAGGGGGAGGCGAGAAAAACTGTTTTTT	CASSSTRGRREKLFF
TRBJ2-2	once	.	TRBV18	TGTGCCAGCTCACCAATGCGGGAAGCTACCGGGGAGCTGTTTTTT	CASSPMREATGELFF
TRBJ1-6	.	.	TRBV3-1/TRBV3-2	TGTGCCAGCAGCCAAGATCTAGTCGCAGGGTTGGATTCACCCCTCCACTTT	CASSQDLVAGLDSPLHF
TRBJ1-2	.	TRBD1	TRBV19	TGTGCCAGTAGTTCGGGGGACAGGTCCCCCTCTAACTATGGCTACACCTTC	CASSSGDRSPSNYGYTF
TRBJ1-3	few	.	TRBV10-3	TGTGCCATCAGGGCAGGCCTCTCTGGAAACACCATATATTTT	CAIRAGLSGNTIYF
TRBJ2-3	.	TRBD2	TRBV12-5	TGTGCTAGTGGTTTGGTACTGAGCGGGACTGGCACAGATACGCAGTATTTT	CASGLVLSGTGTDTQYF
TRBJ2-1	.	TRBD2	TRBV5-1	TGCGCCAGCAGCTTTACGCCTAGCGGGAGTAGCTACAATGAGCAGTTCTTC	CASSFTPSGSSYNEQFF
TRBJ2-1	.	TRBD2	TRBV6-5	TGTGCCAGCAGTTACGGGGGACTAGCGAGGCAGTTCTTC	CASSYGGLARQFF
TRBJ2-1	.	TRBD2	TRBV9	TGTGCCAGCAGCTCCAGAGGAGCTAGCGGGGATAGCTCCTACAATGAGCAGTTCTTC	CASSSRGASGDSSYNEQFF
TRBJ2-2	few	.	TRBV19	TGTGCCAGTAGTGTGCGCGGCGGGGAGCTGTTTTTT	CASSVRGGELFF
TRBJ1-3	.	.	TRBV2	TGTGCCAGCACGGTTGCTGGAAACACCATATATTTT	CASTVAGNTIYF
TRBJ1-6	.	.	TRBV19	TGTGCCAGTAGTGCCGGCTGGGAGGGCTATAATTCACCCCTCCACTTT	CASSAGWEGYNSPLHF
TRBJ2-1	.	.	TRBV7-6	TGTGCCAGCAGAACCAGCGGAGCCACTGAGCAGTTCTTC	CASRTSGATEQFF
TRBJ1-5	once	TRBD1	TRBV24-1	TGTGCCACCAGTGATTCCGCATCACAGGGGGCGAGTCAGCCCCAGCATTTT	CATSDSASQGASQPQHF
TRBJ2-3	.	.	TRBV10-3	TGTGCCTCAAGACAGGACAGCACAGATACGCAGTATTTT	CASRQDSTDTQYF
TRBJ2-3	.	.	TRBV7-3	TGTGCCAGCAGCTTAACGACGGGAGTAACAGATACGCAGTATTTT	CASSLTTGVTDTQYF
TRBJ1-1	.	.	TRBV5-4	TGTGCCAGCAGCGCCAATTGGAGGGGCACTGAAGCTTTCTTT	CASSANWRGTEAFF
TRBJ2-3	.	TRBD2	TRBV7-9	TGTGCCAGCAGCCCGATAGTCCCCCTAGCGGGAGGGACAGATACGCAGTATTTT	CASSPIVPLAGGTDTQYF
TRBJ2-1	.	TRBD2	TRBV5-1	TGCGCCAGCAGCTTGGGATCTAGCGGGAGTGGCAATGAGCAGTTCTTC	CASSLGSSGSGNEQFF
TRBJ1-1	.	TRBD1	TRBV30	TGTGCCTGGAGGGGTGGACAGGGTTTGTACACTGAAGCTTTCTTT	CAWRGGQGLYTEAFF
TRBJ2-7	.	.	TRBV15	TGTGCCACCAGCAGAGAGACCGGTTGGGAGGGGGTACTCTACGAGCAGTACTTC	CATSRETGWEGVLYEQYF
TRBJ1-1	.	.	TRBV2	TGTGCCAGCAGTCAGCAGGGAAACACTGAAGCTTTCTTT	CASSQQGNTEAFF
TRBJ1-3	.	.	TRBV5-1	TGCGCCAGCAGCTTGGGGCGGTCCGACTCTGGAAACACCATATATTTT	CASSLGRSDSGNTIYF
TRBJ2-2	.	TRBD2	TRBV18	TGTGCCAGCTCACCACCGACTAGCGGGCCGAACACCGGGGAGCTGTTTTTT	CASSPPTSGPNTGELFF
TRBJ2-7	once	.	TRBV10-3	TGTGCCATCAGTGCAGGATACGAGCAGTACTTC	CAISAGYEQYF
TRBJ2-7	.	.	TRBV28	TGTGCCAGCAAGGGGGGGGGACAGGGTGGTAGCGGGAGCTACGAGCAGTACTTC	CASKGGGQGGSGSYEQYF
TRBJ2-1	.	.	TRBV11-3	TGTGCCAGCAGCTTGGGACATTACAATGAGCAGTTCTTC	CASSLGHYNEQFF
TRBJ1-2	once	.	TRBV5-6	TGTGCCAGCAGCTTGGGACAGGCAATCTATGGCTACACCTTC	CASSLGQAIYGYTF
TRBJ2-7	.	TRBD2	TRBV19	TGTGCCACCCAAAAAGCGGGACGGGGCTCCTACGAGCAGTACTTC	CATQKAGRGSYEQYF
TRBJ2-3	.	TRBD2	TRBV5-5	TGTGCCAGCAGCTTCCGGACTAGCGGGAGTGCAGATACGCAGTATTTT	CASSFRTSGSADTQYF
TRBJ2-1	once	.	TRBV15	TGTGCCACCAGCCCCGCGGGCCACTCCTACAATGAGCAGTTCTTC	CATSPAGHSYNEQFF
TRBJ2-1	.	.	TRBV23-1	TGCGCCACCCCCCCGCGCTCCTACAATGAGCAGTTCTTC	CATPPRSYNEQFF
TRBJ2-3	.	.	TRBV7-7	TGTGCCAGCAGCCCCCAACCGTCGGCAGATACGCAGTATTTT	CASSPQPSADTQYF
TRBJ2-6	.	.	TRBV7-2	TGTGCCAGCAGACCAAGGGGCTCTGGGGCCAACGTCCTGACTTTC	CASRPRGSGANVLTF
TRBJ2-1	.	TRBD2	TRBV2	TGTGCCAGCAGTGAGTCCCTAGCGGGAGGGATCTCGGAGCAGTTCTTC	CASSESLAGGISEQFF
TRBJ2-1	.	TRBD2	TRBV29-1	TGCAGCGTACCCGGACTAGCGGTGGGGAATGAGCAGTTCTTC	CSVPGLAVGNEQFF
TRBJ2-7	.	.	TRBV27	TGTGCCAGCAGTTTATACTCGGGGTGGGAGCTGTACTTC	CASSLYSGWELYF
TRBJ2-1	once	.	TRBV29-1	TGCAGCGTTGAATATCCGGATGAGCAGTTCTTC	CSVEYPDEQFF